These 23 T cell receptor delta chains came from one sample sequenced in a study of γδ T cells in repeated Plasmodium falciparum infection. Bulk repertoires came from Vgamma9/Vdelta2+ or Vdelta2-negative gammadelta T cells flow-sorted from PBMC. TCRdb re-called the multiplex PCR reads with CATT. The repertoire includes around 82,000 delta-chain clones, under 1.5% of them detected once, and under 9.5% sits in the top ten. Sequencing was done on a sample of gamma-delta T cells from blood. These receptors were taken from a pool of human donors (malaria-infected and uninfected, not separated).

The table lists this clone with many counts. For this DNA, TCRdb reports the protein of a much larger clone, which diverges at residue 10, most likely from a read error; the protein presented here is translated directly from the DNA. The rearrangement joins TRDV2 to TRDJ1; D is perhaps TRDD3 (6 bases). No J gene is reported in TCRdb; it was inferred here by comparing the DNA with germline. Germline V lookup: CDR1 GEAIGNYY, CDR2 EKD. The CDR3 is 17 amino acids. Trimming left V 0 bases short and J 0 bases short, with 16 bases between. The CDR3 nucleotides read TGTGCCTGTGACACCGTGGGGGTTACTCCGTACACCGATAAACTCATCTTT. This translates into CACDTVGVTPYTDKLIF.

This clone was counted only a few times. The TCRdb protein, from a much larger clone, departs from this DNA's translation at residue 12, likely by read error; the protein shown derives from the DNA. V gene TRDV2 combines with J gene TRDJ3; 10 bases line up with TRDD3. TCRdb is silent on the J gene; assignment here came from matching the DNA to germline. The CDR3 covers 21 residues. Trimming removed 2 bases from V and 3 bases from J; junction bases left unmatched: 15. Germline CDR1 and CDR2: GEAIGNYY and EKD. CDR3 in amino acids: CACDKLMGDTKANWDTRQMFF. The CDR3 coding sequence is TGTGCCTGTGACAAGTTGATGGGGGATACCAAAGCGAACTGGGACACCCGACAGATGTTTTTC.

On this clone itself: The amino acid sequence in TCRdb belongs to a much larger clone and departs from this DNA's translation at residue 8, likely a sequencing read error; the sequence shown is translated from the DNA. V usage is TRDV1 and J usage is TRDJ1; TRDD3 matches at 11 bases. Since TCRdb gives no J gene, matching the DNA to germline was used here to assign it. The germline CDR1 and CDR2 sequences are TSWWSYY and QGS. Trimming cost V 0 bases and J 4 bases; bases outside gene matches: 19. The CDR3 totals 21 residues. CDR3 protein: CALGELTPPVYWGIWGDKLIF. In nucleotides, the CDR3 is TGTGCTCTTGGGGAACTCACCCCTCCTGTATACTGGGGGATATGGGGCGATAAACTCATCTTT.

There are a few counts of this clone. The translation of this DNA and the TCRdb protein of a much larger clone differ at residue 17, probably owing to a read error; the protein shown here is translated from the DNA. The V gene is TRDV3, the J gene TRDJ2; 12 bases line up with TRDD3. Here the J gene was assigned by germline matching of the DNA, as TCRdb has none. The trim removed 3 bases at V and 4 bases at J, leaving 30 bases unmatched. This CDR3 region has 23 residues. CDR1 TVYSNPD and CDR2 GDNSRS come from the germline V gene (reference sequence). CDR3 in amino acids: CAFQRKKFLRYWGIPWSTAQLFF. The DNA for the CDR3 is TGTGCCTTCCAGAGGAAAAAATTCCTACGGTACTGGGGGATACCATGGTCGACAGCACAACTCTTCTTT.

As concerns this clone: A far larger clone is just one base off, so this is likely a read error. This same CDR3 is encoded by further DNA sequences in the sample. This sequence joins TRDV1 and TRDJ1; TRDD3 aligns across 7 bases. The ends lost 6 bases at V and 1 base at J; junction bases unmatched: 35. This CDR3 contains 24 residues. CDR1 and CDR2 from the germline V gene are TSWWSYY and QGS. CDR3 amino acids: CALGEGEGTVIPVLGIACTDKLIF. The CDR3 nucleotides read TGTGCTCTTGGCGAAGGGGAAGGAACGGTCATTCCAGTACTGGGGATTGCCTGCACCGATAAACTCATCTTT.

Details on this clone: It is likely a read error: a sequence one base away is far more abundant. Other DNA sequences from this sample encode an identical CDR3 as well. J is TRDJ1 and V is TRDV1; 7 positions agree with TRDD3. TCRdb is silent on the J gene; assignment here came from matching the DNA to germline. V was pared by 0 bases and J by 0 bases, with 19 bases of the junction left unmatched. Looked up from germline, CDR1 is TSWWSYY and CDR2 is QGS. There are 21 residues in the CDR3. The CDR3 sequence: CALGELLPRHLRGGYTDKLIF. The DNA of the CDR3 is TGTGCTCTTGGGGAACTCCTGCCTCGTCACCTCAGGGGGGGATACACCGATAAACTCATCTTT.

This clone was seen more than once but under ten times. The protein held in TCRdb is that of a much larger clone and does not match this DNA's translation at residue 16, likely because of a read error; the protein shown is translated from the DNA. This rearrangement joins TRDV1 to TRDJ1; TRDD3 agrees at 11 bases. No J gene was available from TCRdb, and it was assigned here by a germline match of the DNA. Germline V gene lookup returns CDR1 TSWWSYY and CDR2 QGS. Trimming at V came to 0 bases and at J to 3 bases, leaving 18 bases not matched to a gene. The CDR3 covers 21 residues. The CDR3 bases are TGTGCTCTTGGGGAACTATGCTACTCCCCCCCGTACTGGGGGATAGCCGATAAACTCATCTTT. Protein: CALGELCYSPPYWGIADKLIF.

The table lists this clone with a few counts. A read error likely explains this, since a far larger clone differs by one base. Other DNA sequences in this sample translate to the same CDR3. The V and J genes are TRDV1 and TRDJ1; D possibly corresponds to TRDD3 (6 bases). The CDR3 contains 20 residues. The V gene's germline CDR1 is TSWWSYY and CDR2 QGS. This CDR3 reads CALGELFKNTYWVYTDKLIF. The CDR3 bases are TGTGCTCTTGGGGAACTATTCAAAAATACTTACTGGGTATACACCGACAAACTCATCTTT.

This clone has only a few counts. This likely stems from a read error, as it lies one base from a far larger clone. In the same sample, other DNA sequences code for this CDR3. The chain has TRDV3 and TRDJ1; D possibly corresponds to TRDD3 (6 bases). The CDR3 sequence is 15 residues long. The germline gives CDR1 TVYSNPD, CDR2 GDNSRS (reference sequence). Trimming pared 3 bases from V and 4 bases from J, leaving 21 bases between. The CDR3 coding sequence is TGTGCCTTCGTAGCCCAGGGTGGATACCGCGATAAACTCATCTTT. It codes for CAFVAQGGYRDKLIF. Based on the CDR3 plus reference TRDV3 and TRDJ1, the full variable domain is CDKVTQSSPDQTVASGSEVVLLCTYDTVYSNPDLFWYRIRPDYSFQFVFYGDNSRSEGADFTQGRFSVKHILTQKAFHLVISPVRTEDSATYYCAFVAQGGYRDKLIFGKGTRVTVEP.

This clone has at least ten counts. The CDR3 reads CALGELAPFLVLGDTDKLIF. The CDR3 DNA is TGTGCTCTTGGGGAACTAGCCCCCTTCCTCGTACTGGGTGACACCGATAAACTCATCTTT. The chain links TRDV1 to TRDJ1; D might be TRDD2 (7 bases). Germline V lookup: CDR1 TSWWSYY, CDR2 QGS. CDR3 length equals 20 residues. V lost 0 bases and J 0 bases, leaving 23 bases between the germline ends.

The chain carries TRDV1 and TRDJ1, with D perhaps matching TRDD3 (6 bases). Here the J gene was assigned by germline matching of the DNA, as TCRdb has none. The V end lost 4 bases, the J end lost 0 bases, and 15 bases lay between the germline ends. The V gene's germline CDR1 is TSWWSYY and CDR2 QGS. The CDR3 has 16 residues. CDR3 loop: CALGVPGDGYTDKLIF. DNA for the CDR3: TGTGCTCTTGGGGTTCCTGGGGATGGATACACCGATAAACTCATCTTT.

This clone was seen a handful of times. Only one base separates this from a far larger clonotype, so it likely reflects a read error. Other nucleotide sequences in the sample specify the same CDR3. The rearrangement uses TRDV1 and TRDJ1; weak D call: TRDD3 (6 bases). Trimming stripped 1 base from V and 7 bases from J, with 31 bases between. This CDR3 region has 20 residues. The V gene's germline CDR1 is TSWWSYY and CDR2 QGS. The CDR3 DNA is TGTGCTCTTGGGGAACGCCCTGCACTATCTTTTTGGGGGTGCTCTGGTAAACTCATCTTT. This gives the protein CALGERPALSFWGCSGKLIF.

This clone is deemed large. Distinct nucleotide sequences in the sample also encode this CDR3. The chain recombines TRDV2 with TRDJ2, with 7 bases matching TRDD3. The trim removed 0 bases at V and 3 bases at J, leaving 0 bases unmatched. The CDR3 is made up of 14 amino acids. The germline V gene has CDR1 GEAIGNYY and CDR2 EKD. The CDR3 reads CACDTWGMTAQLFF. In DNA, the CDR3 is TGTGCCTGTGACACCTGGGGGATGACAGCACAACTCTTCTTT.

This clone has just a few counts. This is likely an artifact of a read error, given a far larger clone one base away. The rearrangement links TRDV1 to TRDJ1, with 11 positions matching TRDD3. Germline matching of the DNA provided the J gene here, since TCRdb leaves it blank. The CDR3 has 18 residues. CDR1 is TSWWSYY and CDR2 is QGS in the germline V gene. The CDR3 sequence: CALGEIPILGDSADILIF. As DNA, the CDR3 is TGTGCTCTTGGGGAAATTCCTATACTGGGGGATAGCGCCGATATACTCATCTTT.

This clone was counted ten times or more. TCRdb attributes to this sequence the protein of a much larger clone, which differs from the DNA translation at residue 6; a read error is likely, and the protein displayed is translated from the DNA. The chain joins TRDV1 to TRDJ1; no definite D call. V lost 3 bases to trimming and J lost 0 bases, with 11 bases between them. CDR3 length equals 15 residues. The germline CDR1 and CDR2 sequences are TSWWSYY and QGS. CDR3 nucleotides: TGTGCTCTTGGGGACCACCCGGCGTACACCGATAAACTCATCTTT. Encoded protein: CALGDHPAYTDKLIF.

Concerning this clone: The protein recorded in TCRdb matches a much larger clone and deviates from this DNA's translation at residue 5, suggesting a read error; the protein here is obtained by translating the DNA. This chain uses TRDV2 with TRDJ1, with 13 bases fitting TRDD3. The J gene, left out of TCRdb, was set here by checking the DNA against germline. CDR1 GEAIGNYY and CDR2 EKD come from the germline V gene. The V gene end was trimmed by 3 bases and the J gene end by 0 bases; junction bases not matched to a gene: 12. The CDR3 spans 19 residues. The DNA of the CDR3 is TGTGCCTGTGACGCCTTAGTACTGGGGGATACGCGGGACACCGATAAACTCATCTTT. Encoded protein: CACDALVLGDTRDTDKLIF.

Note on this clone: TCRdb shows a much larger clone's protein in place of this DNA's translation, and the two differ at residue 7, likely through a read error; the protein shown is translated from the DNA. This chain links TRDV2 with TRDJ3; 7 bases align to TRDD3. V trimming: 3 bases; J trimming: 0 bases; junction bases outside the gene matches: 16. Germline values: CDR1 GEAIGNYY, CDR2 EKD. The CDR3 extends over 21 amino acids. The CDR3 sequence: CACDVPGWGFGSSWDTRQMFF. CDR3 coding DNA: TGTGCCTGTGACGTCCCGGGCTGGGGGTTCGGAAGCTCCTGGGACACCCGACAGATGTTTTTC.

This clone was seen many times. This specimen includes other DNA sequences encoding the same CDR3. The gene calls are TRDV1 and TRDJ2; 9 nucleotides agree with TRDD3. This CDR3 has 25 residues. With V trimmed by 2 bases and J by 0 bases, 28 bases remained unmatched. Looked up from germline, CDR1 is TSWWSYY and CDR2 is QGS. Here the CDR3 DNA reads TGTGCTCTTGGGGAAGGCCCCTACCCACCCCTTCTTAATAGGGGATACGGCCCTTTGACAGCACAACTCTTCTTT. This translates into CALGEGPYPPLLNRGYGPLTAQLFF.

This clone was detected ten times or more. The chain couples TRDV2 to TRDJ1; D ambiguous. The J gene was not available in TCRdb and was assigned here by matching the DNA to germline segments. V was trimmed by 0 bases and J by 0 bases, leaving 16 bases between them. CDR1 is GEAIGNYY, CDR2 EKD, per germline. The CDR3 is made up of 17 amino acids. The CDR3: CACDTLTPPPYTDKLIF. In nucleotides, the CDR3 is TGTGCCTGTGACACCCTAACCCCTCCCCCGTACACCGATAAACTCATCTTT.

The chain joins TRDV1 to TRDJ1; TRDD3 aligns across 8 bases. The J gene is absent in TCRdb and was assigned here via DNA matching to germline. V shed 4 bases and J 0 bases; nucleotides not matched to a gene: 13. CDR1 and CDR2 from the germline V gene are TSWWSYY and QGS. This CDR3 is 18 amino acids long. CDR3 region: CALGALLPLGEYTDKLIF. The CDR3, as DNA: TGTGCTCTTGGGGCCCTTCTTCCCCTGGGGGAGTACACCGATAAACTCATCTTT.

As to this clone: The amino acid sequence in TCRdb belongs to a much larger clone and departs from this DNA's translation at residue 3, likely a sequencing read error; the sequence shown is translated from the DNA. The chain is built from TRDV2 and TRDJ1; D is possibly TRDD3 (5 bases). CDR3 length: 16 residues. Germline CDR1 GEAIGNYY, CDR2 EKD. The CDR3 DNA follows: TGTGCCCGTGACAAAAGGGATCCGGTTTACACCGATAAACTCATCTTT. This translates into CARDKRDPVYTDKLIF.

This clone was observed at least ten times. A read error is likely here: a far larger clone is one base away. The identical CDR3 is also encoded by other nucleotide sequences in the sample. The chain is built from TRDV2 and TRDJ1, with 11 bases that match TRDD3. The CDR3 length is 17 residues. Germline-derived CDR1 and CDR2 are GEAIGNYY and EKD. CDR3 nucleotide sequence: TGCGCCTGTGACTCCTTACTGGGGGATAAGAACACCGATAAACTCATCTTT. Translation gives CACDSLLGDKNTDKLIF.

Comment on this clone: TCRdb pairs this DNA with a much larger clone's protein that differs at residue 17, likely a read error; the protein shown was translated from the DNA. The V and J genes are TRDV1 and TRDJ1, with 8 positions matching TRDD3. As TCRdb names no J gene, one was assigned here on the basis of a DNA match to germline. V shed 3 bases and J 0 bases; nucleotides not matched to a gene: 33. Germline CDR1 and CDR2: TSWWSYY and QGS. The CDR3 spans 25 residues. CDR3 sequence: CALGDLRPSRTYWGSPHVNTDKLIF. DNA for the CDR3: TGTGCTCTTGGGGACCTACGGCCTTCCCGAACCTACTGGGGGTCTCCCCACGTGAACACCGATAAACTCATCTTT.